The 2 T cell receptor beta chains in this list originate from one sample, sequenced in a study of immune cell composition in non-small cell lung cancer. The table came from immunoSEQ multiplex PCR; TCRdb's copy has only in-frame clones and leaves some out. This table has about 2,000 clones, about two thirds appearing once. The specimen sequenced was lung tumor tissue. Receptors were obtained from a human donor with non-small cell lung cancer.

The chain combines TRBV7-9 with TRBJ2-7, with TRBD1 as a possible D gene (6 bases). This CDR3 is 14 amino acids long. From germline, CDR1 is SEHNR and CDR2 FQNEAQ (reference sequence). V lost 4 bases, J lost 3 bases, and 13 bases lay in between. This chain's CDR3 is CASSSSGQFYEQYF. For the CDR3, the DNA is TGTGCCAGCAGCTCAAGCGGACAGTTCTACGAGCAGTACTTC. Together with reference TRBV7-9 and TRBJ2-7, the CDR3 gives the full variable domain: DTGVSQNPRHKITKRGQNVTFRCDPISEHNRLYWYRQTLGQGPEFLTYFQNEAQLEKSRLLSDRFSAERPKGSFSTLEIQRTEQGDSAMYLCASSSSGQFYEQYFGPGTRLTVT.

In its sample, this clone was seen once. The rearrangement links TRBV6-1 to TRBJ1-2; D gene uncertain. Germline lookup yields CDR1 MNHNS and CDR2 SASEGT. Trimming took 7 bases from V and 11 from J, leaving 14 bases between them. This CDR3 spans 11 amino acids. The CDR3 loop reads CASTEFEDYTF. The DNA for the CDR3 is TGTGCCAGCACCGAATTTGAGGATTACACCTTC.